The next 9 T cell receptor beta chains were all read from a single sample in a study of blood T cell repertoires in COVID-19. TCRdb's table, derived via immunoSEQ multiplex PCR, lists solely in-frame clones and lacks some. The sample lists about 160,000 clones, about 74% occurring once. What was sequenced was peripheral blood. The receptors originated from a man in his 60s with acute or convalescent COVID-19.

This chain joins TRBV18 and TRBJ1-1; D may be TRBD1 (6 bases). Trimming removed 3 bases from V and 5 bases from J, with 13 bases in between. Germline CDR1 and CDR2: KGHSH and LQKENI. CDR3 length: 14 residues. The chain's CDR3 is CASSPTGQPTEAFF. CDR3 nucleotides: TGTGCCAGCTCACCGACGGGACAACCAACTGAAGCTTTCTTT. Using reference TRBV18 and TRBJ1-1 for the parts outside the CDR3, the full variable domain is NAGVMQNPRHLVRRRGQEARLRCSPMKGHSHVYWYRQLPEEGLKFMVYLQKENIIDESGMPKERFSAEFPKEGPSILRIQQVVRGDSAAYFCASSPTGQPTEAFFGQGTRLTVV.

This chain joins TRBV18 and TRBJ2-7, with 11 bases matching TRBD1. After removal of 3 bases from V and 5 bases from J, the junction contained 6 bases not matched to a gene. The CDR3 extends over 15 amino acids. Germline CDR1 reads KGHSH; CDR2 reads LQKENI. The CDR3 bases are TGTGCCAGCTCACCCACCGGACAGGGGGCTGACGAGCAGTACTTC. It yields the protein CASSPTGQGADEQYF. Combining the CDR3 with reference TRBV18 and TRBJ2-7 gives the whole variable domain NAGVMQNPRHLVRRRGQEARLRCSPMKGHSHVYWYRQLPEEGLKFMVYLQKENIIDESGMPKERFSAEFPKEGPSILRIQQVVRGDSAAYFCASSPTGQGADEQYFGPGTRLTVT.

The chain is built from TRBV27 and TRBJ1-5; perhaps TRBD1 as D (6 bases). Trimming pared 0 bases from V and 10 bases from J, leaving 25 bases between. CDR1 MNHEY and CDR2 SMNVEV come from the germline V gene (reference sequence). The CDR3 runs to 18 residues. CDR3: CASSLSAWGGAQVGPQHF. The DNA for the CDR3 is TGTGCCAGCAGTTTATCGGCGTGGGGGGGGGCGCAGGTAGGTCCCCAGCATTTT.

The chain carries TRBV6-5 and TRBJ1-2, with D perhaps matching TRBD1 (5 bases). The V gene lost 0 bases and the J gene lost 5 bases, with 10 bases spanning the gap. Germline V gene lookup returns CDR1 MNHEY and CDR2 SVGAGI. The CDR3 runs to 14 residues. CDR3 sequence (DNA): TGTGCCAGCAGTTACTCCGATCAGGGTTATGGCTACACCTTC. Amino acids: CASSYSDQGYGYTF.

This clone occurred a few times. The J gene is TRBJ2-7, the V gene TRBV10-1; TRBD1 agrees at 9 bases. V lost 4 bases and J lost 1; bases outside the gene matches: 5. Germline lookup yields CDR1 WNHNN and CDR2 SYGVQD (reference sequence). The CDR3 spans 15 residues. The CDR3 DNA is TGCGCCAGCAGTGCCGGGACAGGGAATTCCTACGAGCAGTACTTC. Amino acid sequence: CASSAGTGNSYEQYF.

The chain links TRBV4-2 to TRBJ2-3; 7 bases match TRBD1. This CDR3 is built from 16 residues. The V gene's germline CDR1 is LGHNA and CDR2 YNFKEQ. V lost 1 base and J lost 2; bases outside the gene matches: 6. The CDR3 sequence: CASSQAETGYTDTQYF. For the CDR3, the DNA is TGTGCCAGCAGCCAAGCCGAGACAGGGTACACAGATACGCAGTATTTT.

The gene calls are TRBV11-3 and TRBJ2-1; 8 bases match TRBD2. Trimming cost V 1 base and J 9 bases; bases outside gene matches: 8. CDR1 is SGHNT, CDR2 YENEEA, per germline. This CDR3 comprises 15 residues. DNA for the CDR3: TGTGCCAGCAGCTTAGGGCTAGCGGGCGGGAGTGAGCAGTTCTTC. This translates into CASSLGLAGGSEQFF.

The V call is TRBV7-2, the J call TRBJ2-7; 7 nucleotides match TRBD2. After removal of 1 base from V and 5 bases from J, the junction contained 8 bases not matched to a gene. The CDR3 loop spans 15 amino acids. From germline, CDR1 is SGHTA and CDR2 FQGNSA. In DNA form, the CDR3 reads TGTGCCAGCAGCTTAGAACCGGGGGGAACCGACGAGCAGTACTTC. Its translation is CASSLEPGGTDEQYF. Full variable domain (outside the CDR3, taken from reference TRBV7-2 and TRBJ2-7): GAGVSQSPSNKVTEKGKDVELRCDPISGHTALYWYRQSLGQGLEFLIYFQGNSAPDKSGLPSDRFSAERTGGSVSTLTIQRTQQEDSAVYLCASSLEPGGTDEQYFGPGTRLTVT.

This rearrangement joins TRBV25-1 to TRBJ2-5, with 11 nucleotides matching TRBD1. Germline CDR1 is MGHDK and CDR2 is SYGVNS. The J segment lost 5 bases and the V segment lost 3 bases, leaving 8 bases of the junction unmatched. This CDR3 is 16 amino acids long. The CDR3 is CASSEGGDRGTETQYF. In DNA, the CDR3 is TGTGCCAGCAGTGAGGGGGGGGACAGGGGGACGGAGACCCAGTACTTC. Together with reference TRBV25-1 and TRBJ2-5, the CDR3 gives the full variable domain: EADIYQTPRYLVIGTGKKITLECSQTMGHDKMYWYQQDPGMELHLIHYSYGVNSTEKGDLSSESTVSRIRTEHFPLTLESARPSHTSQYLCASSEGGDRGTETQYFGPGTRLLVL.